These 29 T cell receptor beta chains originate from one sample sequenced in a study of blood T cell repertoires in COVID-19. Using immunoSEQ multiplex PCR, the repertoire was profiled, and TCRdb retains in-frame clones only, with some absent. The sample has approximately 100,000 clones, over 70% seen once. Specimen: peripheral blood. The receptors originated from a human donor with acute or convalescent COVID-19. The donor label of this sample is uncertain.

The genes are TRBV25-1 and TRBJ1-4; 9 nucleotides align to TRBD1. The germline gives CDR1 MGHDK, CDR2 SYGVNS. This CDR3 spans 18 amino acids. Trimming cost V 3 bases and J 2 bases; bases outside gene matches: 10. The CDR3 loop is CASSDRGTGRFTNEKLFF. In DNA form, the CDR3 reads TGTGCCAGCAGTGATCGGGGGACAGGGAGGTTTACTAATGAAAAACTGTTTTTT.

This sequence joins TRBV3-1 (or the pseudogene TRBV3-2) and TRBJ2-1, with D possibly being TRBD1 or TRBD2 (7 bases each). V lost 5 bases to trimming and J lost 0 bases, with 14 bases between them. The CDR3 loop spans 16 amino acids. Germline assignment: CDR1 LGHDT and CDR2 YNNKEL (reference sequence). Here the CDR3 reads CASSKGGGSSYNEQFF. As DNA, the CDR3 is TGTGCCAGCAGCAAAGGGGGCGGGAGCTCCTACAATGAGCAGTTCTTC.

This clone was recorded only once. This chain joins TRBV4-2 and TRBJ1-2; D remains ambiguous. V lost 0 bases to trimming and J lost 4 bases, with 12 bases between them. In germline, CDR1 is LGHNA, CDR2 YNFKEQ. The CDR3 length is 15 residues. CDR3 DNA sequence: TGTGCCAGCAGCCAAGATGTGGAGAGTATCTATGGCTACACCTTC. This translates into CASSQDVESIYGYTF.

This clone has only a few counts. The J gene is TRBJ1-1, the V gene TRBV13; D perhaps matches TRBD1 (5 bases). The CDR3 spans 17 residues. CDR1 and CDR2 (germline): PRHDT, FYEKMQ (reference sequence). Trimming shortened V by 4 bases and J by 0 bases, and 18 bases separated the two germline ends. The CDR3: CASSSSGWGSLNTEAFF. The DNA of the CDR3 is TGTGCCAGCAGCTCCTCGGGTTGGGGCAGCTTGAACACTGAAGCTTTCTTT.

This clone was counted ten times or more. This chain joins TRBV29-1 and TRBJ2-1; tentatively, D is TRBD1 (5 bases). The CDR3 totals 11 residues. The V end lost 3 bases, the J end lost 12 bases, and 12 bases lay between the germline ends. Germline CDR1 SQVTM, CDR2 ANQGSEA. The CDR3, as DNA: TGCAGCGTTGAGGGGCGGCGTGGGCAGTTCTTC. It encodes CSVEGRRGQFF.

CDR3 region: CASSEEGAGAYFGYTF. The CDR3 nucleotides read TGTGCCAGCAGTGAGGAGGGGGCAGGGGCGTACTTTGGCTACACCTTC. The chain links TRBV25-1 to TRBJ1-2; 7 bases map to TRBD1. Germline CDR1 MGHDK, CDR2 SYGVNS. This CDR3 comprises 16 residues. With V trimmed by 3 bases and J by 7 bases, 14 bases remained unmatched.

This sequence joins TRBV29-1 and TRBJ2-3; 8 bases fit TRBD1. The junction had 5 bases not matched to a gene; V was cut back by 2 bases and J by 4 bases. Germline CDR1 reads SQVTM; CDR2 reads ANQGSEA. There are 14 residues in the CDR3. The CDR3 region has the DNA TGCAGCGTTGAACGGCAGGGGGCCTCAGATACGCAGTATTTT. Amino acids: CSVERQGASDTQYF.

J is TRBJ1-4 and V is TRBV3-1 (or the pseudogene TRBV3-2); no clear D. The germline V gene has CDR1 LGHDT and CDR2 YNNKEL (reference sequence). The CDR3 is made up of 13 amino acids. The V end was cut by 1 base, the J end by 5 bases, with 5 bases between. As DNA, the CDR3 is TGTGCCAGCAGCCAAGGACAAAATGAAAAACTGTTTTTT. This sequence encodes CASSQGQNEKLFF.

The V and J genes are TRBV3-1 (or the pseudogene TRBV3-2) and TRBJ1-2; D may be TRBD1 (6 bases). This CDR3 spans 14 amino acids. Trimming pared 4 bases from V and 5 bases from J, leaving 14 bases between. Germline values: CDR1 LGHDT, CDR2 YNNKEL (reference sequence). CDR3 bases: TGTGCCAGCAGCCCGGGGGGGGGCCGATATGGCTACACCTTC. Amino acids: CASSPGGGRYGYTF.

The V gene is TRBV9, the J gene TRBJ2-2, with D perhaps TRBD2 (6 bases). Germline lookup yields CDR1 SGDLS and CDR2 YYNGEE. The CDR3 has 16 residues. Trimming stripped 4 bases from V and 0 bases from J, with 13 bases between. CDR3 nucleotide sequence: TGTGCCAGCAGCCCTCATTCGGGGGCGAACACCGGGGAGCTGTTTTTT. Encoded protein: CASSPHSGANTGELFF.

The rearrangement uses TRBV9 and TRBJ2-7; TRBD1 agrees at 7 bases. The CDR3 runs 15 residues. CDR1 is SGDLS and CDR2 is YYNGEE in the germline V gene. With 4 bases clipped from V and 6 bases from J, the junction kept 13 bases outside the gene matches. This chain's CDR3 is CASSPKGQASSEQYF. The DNA for the CDR3 is TGTGCCAGCAGCCCAAAAGGACAGGCGTCGTCCGAGCAGTACTTC.

V is TRBV9 and J is TRBJ2-5; a possible D gene is TRBD2 (5 bases). The germline V gene has CDR1 SGDLS and CDR2 YYNGEE. Trimming took off 3 bases at V and 4 bases at J, with 10 bases between the two ends. The length of the CDR3 is 13 residues. CDR3: CASSGTSLETQYF. The CDR3 nucleotides are TGTGCCAGCAGCGGGACTTCCCTAGAGACCCAGTACTTC.

This clone was recorded a few times. The chain recombines TRBV5-1 with TRBJ1-5; no reliable D call. The CDR3 extends over 14 amino acids. Germline-derived CDR1 and CDR2 are SGHRS and YFSETQ. The germline V and J ends were trimmed by 2 bases and 2 bases, with 8 bases remaining between them. The CDR3 loop reads CASSLDTGNQPQHF. CDR3 bases: TGCGCCAGCAGCTTAGACACCGGCAATCAGCCCCAGCATTTT.

The V gene is TRBV5-5, the J gene TRBJ1-2; D gene unclear. This CDR3 comprises 13 residues. V was pared by 0 bases and J by 4 bases, with 7 bases between. The germline V gene has CDR1 SGHKS and CDR2 YYEKEE (reference sequence). CDR3 amino acids: CASSLAVSYGYTF. The CDR3 DNA reads TGTGCCAGCAGCTTGGCCGTCTCCTATGGCTACACCTTC.

The sample holds one count of this clone. CDR3 residues: CASSRKQGLEAFF. CDR3 nucleotide sequence: TGTGCCAGCTCACGCAAACAGGGCTTGGAAGCTTTCTTT. This sequence joins TRBV18 and TRBJ1-1, with D possibly being TRBD1 (6 bases). Between the trimmed V and J ends, which lost 4 bases and 8 bases, there was a span of 14 bases. The germline CDR1 and CDR2 sequences are KGHSH and LQKENI. This CDR3 is built from 13 residues.

The gene calls are TRBV4-2 and TRBJ1-6; a weak D match, TRBD1 (6 bases). The V gene lost 0 bases and the J gene lost 6 bases, with 12 bases spanning the gap. Germline V gene data show CDR1 as LGHNA and CDR2 as YNFKEQ. There are 16 residues in the CDR3. CDR3 coding DNA: TGTGCCAGCAGCCAAGACTCCAGGGGTGGTAATTCACCCCTCCACTTT. Translating gives CASSQDSRGGNSPLHF.

This clone was observed a few times. The V and J genes are TRBV24-1 and TRBJ2-3; 12 bases fit TRBD2. The junction had 14 bases not matched to a gene; V was cut back by 9 bases and J by 5 bases. Germline V gene lookup returns CDR1 KGHDR and CDR2 SFDVKD. This CDR3 region has 17 residues. The DNA for the CDR3 is TGTGCCACCGCTCAGTGGACTAGCGGGGAGGAGGGAGATACGCAGTATTTT. This translates into CATAQWTSGEEGDTQYF.

This sequence joins TRBV5-1 and TRBJ1-4; D not certain. This CDR3 has 15 residues. Trimming stripped 0 bases from V and 10 bases from J, with 16 bases between. Looked up from germline, CDR1 is SGHRS and CDR2 is YFSETQ. CDR3 sequence (DNA): TGCGCCAGCAGCTTGGATGTACAGCCCCGGCGAAAACTGTTTTTT. It specifies CASSLDVQPRRKLFF.

This chain uses TRBV5-1 with TRBJ2-7; possible D gene TRBD1, 6 bases. V was trimmed by 8 bases and J by 2 bases, leaving 14 bases between them. CDR3 length equals 13 residues. The germline CDR1 and CDR2 sequences are SGHRS and YFSETQ. The CDR3 spells CASQMDRAYEQYF. The CDR3 region has the DNA TGCGCCAGTCAGATGGACAGAGCCTACGAGCAGTACTTC.

CDR3 sequence reads: CASSTGQGAGEQYV. The CDR3 DNA is TGTGCCAGCTCAACAGGACAGGGGGCCGGCGAGCAGTACGTC. The V gene is TRBV18, the J gene TRBJ2-7; 11 bases fit TRBD1. J lost 6 bases, V lost 5 bases, and 6 bases had no gene match. Germline CDR1 and CDR2: KGHSH and LQKENI. The CDR3 runs 14 residues.

V usage is TRBV6-1 and J usage is TRBJ2-2; TRBD2 matches at 13 bases. Germline CDR1 MNHNS, CDR2 SASEGT. The CDR3 spans 16 residues. The V segment lost 4 bases and the J segment 7 bases; nucleotides outside the gene matches: 6. CDR3 amino acids: CASSALAGGRGGELFF. Written as DNA, the CDR3 is TGTGCCAGCAGTGCACTAGCGGGGGGGCGAGGCGGGGAGCTGTTTTTT.

This chain joins TRBV19 and TRBJ2-1, with D tentatively TRBD2 (6 bases). Per germline, CDR1 LNHDA and CDR2 SQIVND (reference sequence). The V end lost 10 bases, the J end lost 10 bases, and 20 bases lay between the germline ends. The CDR3 consists of 13 residues. The CDR3 is CATGERATGEQFF. The CDR3 nucleotides are TGTGCCACCGGCGAGCGGGCCACGGGGGAGCAGTTCTTC.

This clone was observed a handful of times. CDR3 protein: CSAPQGMGTDTQYF. CDR3 DNA sequence: TGCAGCGCTCCTCAGGGGATGGGCACAGATACGCAGTATTTT. This sequence joins TRBV29-1 and TRBJ2-3; tentative D call: TRBD1 (6 bases). Germline V gene lookup returns CDR1 SQVTM and CDR2 ANQGSEA. This CDR3 comprises 14 residues. Between the trimmed V and J ends, which lost 7 bases and 1 base, there was a span of 15 bases.

This chain uses TRBV30 with TRBJ1-1; D is possibly TRBD1 (5 bases). The CDR3 is made up of 13 amino acids. Germline CDR1 is GTSNPN and CDR2 is SVGIG (reference sequence). Between the trimmed V and J ends, which lost 7 bases and 0 bases, there was a span of 12 bases. The DNA of the CDR3 is TGTGCCTCCCGGAGGGGTATGAACACTGAAGCTTTCTTT. Translating gives CASRRGMNTEAFF.

The gene calls are TRBV2 and TRBJ2-3; no firm D call. V lost 5 bases, J lost 0 bases, and 12 bases lay in between. Germline V CDR1 and CDR2: SNHLY, FYNNEI. The CDR3 totals 15 residues. The CDR3 nucleotides read TGTGCCAGCAGTCTCGACCGGGTTAGCACAGATACGCAGTATTTT. Its protein is CASSLDRVSTDTQYF.

The genes are TRBV19 and TRBJ1-2, with 8 bases that match TRBD1. Germline-derived CDR1 and CDR2 are LNHDA and SQIVND (reference sequence). V was pared by 5 bases and J by 4 bases, with 9 bases of the junction left unmatched. CDR3 length: 15 amino acids. CDR3 in amino acids: CASSSRRQGIYGYTF. The DNA of the CDR3 is TGTGCCAGTAGTTCACGCCGACAGGGGATCTATGGCTACACCTTC.

The chain recombines TRBV7-8 with TRBJ2-3, with D possibly TRBD2 on 6 matching bases. Germline V gives CDR1 SGHVS, CDR2 FQNEAQ. With 2 bases removed from V and 3 bases from J, the gap between germline ends came to 12 bases. This CDR3 is built from 15 residues. The CDR3 DNA follows: TGTGCCAGCAGCTTACTCGGGGGAATTACAGATACGCAGTATTTT. It translates to CASSLLGGITDTQYF.

The genes are TRBV7-6 and TRBJ1-1, with TRBD1 identical over 9 bases. The CDR3 has 13 amino acids. V lost 4 bases and J lost 10; bases outside the gene matches: 7. Looked up from germline, CDR1 is SGHVS and CDR2 is FNYEAQ. CDR3 nucleotides: TGTGCCAGCAGCTCCCCGGGACAGGGATTAGCTTTCTTT. Translated: CASSSPGQGLAFF.

This chain joins TRBV6-1 and TRBJ2-7; D gene ambiguous. Per germline, CDR1 MNHNS and CDR2 SASEGT. The CDR3 spans 12 residues. Deletions cut 2 bases from V and 3 bases from J, with 5 bases between. CDR3 bases: TGTGCCAGCAGTGAATACAGCTACGAGCAGTACGTC. This sequence encodes CASSEYSYEQYV.